This T cell receptor beta chain originates from a study of T cell repertoires in cytomegalovirus infection. General study results and limits: CMV carriers with the relevant HLA were identified by cumulative public TCR beta family frequency. The ex vivo response was dominated by HLA-C-restricted CMV-specific TCR beta clonotypes.

Germline-derived CDR1 and CDR2 are MNHEY and SMNVEV (reference sequence). V was trimmed by 3 bases and J by 3 bases, leaving 12 bases between them. The length of the CDR3 is 14 residues. On this clonotype itself: Its antigen is currently unknown.

TCRdb re-derived calls from the reads in MiXCR, one entry per CDR3 protein. The table includes about 570,000 distinct CDR3 sequences, roughly 43% detected once. This sequence originates from a human donor in good health (CMV status not recorded). Some clones in this sample may be carry-over from other donors' samples. This chain links TRBV27 with TRBJ2-7; D gene uncertain. This sample comprised cultured PBMCs, obtained from culture after CMV antigen stimulation. CDR3 sequence (DNA): TGTGCCAGCAGTTTCTCCCCTGCACGCTACGAGCAGTACTTC. Amino acids: CASSFSPARYEQYF.